The next 17 T cell receptor beta chains were all read from a single sample in a study of T cells in Graves' hyperthyroidism and ophthalmopathy. Amplified TCR beta CDR3 regions derived from RNA transcripts. Primed by the HTBI set, a first-round RT-PCR was run on the TCR CDR3. TCRdb re-called the multiplex PCR reads with MiXCR, one entry per CDR3 protein. The sample contains approximately 640,000 distinct CDR3 sequences, roughly 46% of which appear only once. Material for sequencing was peripheral blood or thyroid tissue (not recorded which). The receptors shown here come from an adult man with Graves' disease, either hyperthyroidism or ophthalmopathy (not recorded which).

CDR3 nucleotide sequence: TGCAGTGAAGGAGGACAGGGGGAAGAGACCCAGTACTTC. Translated, it gives CSEGGQGEETQYF. The rearrangement joins TRBV29-1 to TRBJ2-5, with 10 nucleotides matching TRBD1. The CDR3 consists of 13 residues. Germline CDR1 and CDR2: SQVTM and ANQGSEA.

V and J are TRBV2 and TRBJ2-2; D not resolved. The length of the CDR3 is 13 residues. V lost 0 bases and J lost 7, with 6 bases in between. The germline V gene encodes CDR1 SNHLY and CDR2 FYNNEI. The CDR3 region has the DNA TGTGCCAGCAGTGAAGCGGGGAACGGGGAGCTGTTTTTT. This encodes CASSEAGNGELFF.

This chain links TRBV7-2 with TRBJ2-1; the D gene is possibly TRBD2 (5 bases). Germline V CDR1 and CDR2: SGHTA, FQGNSA. The V gene lost 1 base and the J gene lost 9 bases, with 13 bases spanning the gap. The CDR3 contains 14 residues. CDR3 nucleotides: TGTGCCAGCAGCTTAGGTCCCGCCGCGGGTGAGCAGTTCTTC. Translating it yields CASSLGPAAGEQFF.

V gene TRBV29-1 combines with J gene TRBJ1-1; no clear D. This CDR3 spans 12 amino acids. Trimming removed 5 bases from V and 4 bases from J, with 11 bases in between. Germline V gene sequence: CDR1 SQVTM, CDR2 ANQGSEA. CDR3 sequence reads: CSVRRLSTEAFF. The CDR3 region has the DNA TGCAGCGTTCGCCGATTGAGCACTGAAGCTTTCTTT.

This clonotype has a handful of counts. The chain has TRBV2 and TRBJ1-1; D remains ambiguous. This CDR3 comprises 14 residues. Germline V gene lookup returns CDR1 SNHLY and CDR2 FYNNEI. V was pared by 6 bases and J by 0 bases, with 11 bases between. The CDR3 region is CASRVAVMNTEAFF. CDR3 coding DNA: TGTGCCAGCAGGGTAGCCGTGATGAACACTGAAGCTTTCTTT.

Points on this clonotype: Since a much larger clone is just one base distant, this may be a read error. The chain uses TRBV7-9 and TRBJ1-1, with D possibly matching TRBD1 (5 bases). Per the germline V gene, CDR1 is SEHNR and CDR2 is FQNEAQ (reference sequence). The CDR3 spans 13 residues. The CDR3 protein is CASSSPQDTEAYF. CDR3 nucleotide sequence: TGTGCCAGCAGCTCCCCTCAGGACACTGAAGCTTACTTT.

The gene calls are TRBV3-1 and TRBJ1-2, with 7 nucleotides matching TRBD1. The CDR3 is 13 amino acids. V was pared by 1 base and J by 8 bases, with 4 bases of the junction left unmatched. The germline gives CDR1 LGHDT, CDR2 YNNKEL (reference sequence). CDR3 nucleotide sequence: TGTGCCAGCAGCCAAGGGGGGACAGCCGGCTACACCTTC. Protein product: CASSQGGTAGYTF.

The V and J genes are TRBV19 and TRBJ1-5; D may be TRBD1 (5 bases). The ends were cut back, 4 bases at V and 6 bases at J, with 13 bases in the middle. Per germline, CDR1 LNHDA and CDR2 SQIVND (reference sequence). The CDR3 spans 14 residues. The CDR3 DNA sequence: TGTGCCAGTAGTAACCGACAGACGGTTCAGCCCCAGCATTTT. Translated, it gives CASSNRQTVQPQHF.

On this clonotype itself: With a much larger clone just one base away, this may be a read error. The chain combines TRBV5-5 with TRBJ1-1; the D is unclear. CDR3 length equals 13 residues. In germline, CDR1 is SGHKS, CDR2 YYEKEE (reference sequence). This CDR3 reads CASNLEGDTEAFF. CDR3 coding DNA: TGTGCCAGCAACTTGGAAGGAGACACTGAAGCTTTCTTT.

This chain connects TRBV25-1 to TRBJ1-4, with a possible D match to TRBD1 (6 bases). In germline, CDR1 is MGHDK, CDR2 SYGVNS. V dropped 1 base and J dropped 7 bases, with 16 bases sitting between them. This CDR3 has 16 amino acids. In DNA, the CDR3 is TGTGCCAGCAGTGAATGGGGACAAGGAAACACTGAAAAACTGTTTTTT. Residues: CASSEWGQGNTEKLFF. The entire variable domain, with the rest obtained from reference TRBV25-1 and TRBJ1-4, is as follows: EADIYQTPRYLVIGTGKKITLECSQTMGHDKMYWYQQDPGMELHLIHYSYGVNSTEKGDLSSESTVSRIRTEHFPLTLESARPSHTSQYLCASSEWGQGNTEKLFFGSGTQLSVL.

This clonotype came up many times. The rearrangement uses TRBV2 and TRBJ2-7; no reliable D call. This CDR3 spans 12 amino acids. From germline, CDR1 is SNHLY and CDR2 FYNNEI. V dropped 8 bases and J dropped 2 bases, with 10 bases sitting between them. DNA of the CDR3: TGTGCCAGCGGTAGGGTAACCTACGAGCAGTACTTC. This encodes CASGRVTYEQYF.

In its sample, this clonotype was seen many times. The V gene is TRBV24-1, the J gene TRBJ2-7; D unclear. This CDR3 contains 11 residues. CDR1 is KGHDR and CDR2 is SFDVKD in the germline V gene. Trimming pared 2 bases from V and 2 bases from J, leaving 0 bases between. The CDR3 DNA reads as TGTGCCACCAGTGATTCCTACGAGCAGTACTTC. Protein product: CATSDSYEQYF.

V is TRBV7-3 and J is TRBJ2-7; 9 bases are a match to TRBD1. Losses at the gene ends were 2 bases for V and 7 bases for J; bases not matched to a gene: 6. The CDR3 runs to 14 residues. Germline values: CDR1 SGHTA, CDR2 FQGTGA. This chain's CDR3 is CASSLVGTGTEQYF. The CDR3 nucleotides read TGTGCCAGCAGCTTAGTCGGGACAGGGACTGAGCAGTACTTC.

In regard to this clonotype: This is likely a read error, given that the CDR3 carries no conserved phenylalanine or tryptophan at its end. The CDR3 region is CSARRGNQPQHS. The CDR3 nucleotides read TGCAGTGCTAGACGGGGGAATCAGCCCCAGCATTCT. The chain combines TRBV20-1 with TRBJ1-5; tentatively, D is TRBD1 (5 bases). Germline CDR1 reads DFQATT; CDR2 reads SNEGSKA (reference sequence). The length of the CDR3 is 12 residues. V shed 2 bases and J shed 4 bases, with 6 bases lying between them.

This clonotype was found a few times. The V gene is TRBV14, the J gene TRBJ1-5; D ambiguous. Germline V lookup: CDR1 SGHDN, CDR2 FVKESK. V lost 3 bases to trimming and J lost 5 bases, with 8 bases between them. This CDR3 region has 13 residues. CDR3 nucleotide sequence: TGTGCCAGCAGCCAGGGCATCTATCAGCCCCAGCATTTT. It encodes CASSQGIYQPQHF. Drawing the rest from reference TRBV14 and TRBJ1-5, the complete variable domain is EAGVTQFPSHSVIEKGQTVTLRCDPISGHDNLYWYRRVMGKEIKFLLHFVKESKQDESGMPNNRFLAERTGGTYSTLKVQPAELEDSGVYFCASSQGIYQPQHFGDGTRLSIL.

This clonotype was recorded at least ten times. The chain recombines TRBV7-9 with TRBJ1-1; D uncertain. CDR3 length: 13 amino acids. V was pared by 7 bases and J by 1 base, with 10 bases between. CDR1 SEHNR and CDR2 FQNEAQ come from the germline V gene (reference sequence). CDR3 loop: CASTLDPNTEAFF. The CDR3 DNA is TGTGCCAGCACCCTTGACCCGAACACTGAAGCTTTCTTT.

There are many counts of this clonotype. The chain carries TRBV2 and TRBJ1-2, with a possible D match to TRBD1 (5 bases). V shed 6 bases and J shed 4 bases, with 12 bases lying between them. Germline values: CDR1 SNHLY, CDR2 FYNNEI. CDR3 length equals 13 residues. DNA for the CDR3: TGTGCCAGCAGGGCGGGACCAGGCTATGGCTACACCTTC. This gives the protein CASRAGPGYGYTF.